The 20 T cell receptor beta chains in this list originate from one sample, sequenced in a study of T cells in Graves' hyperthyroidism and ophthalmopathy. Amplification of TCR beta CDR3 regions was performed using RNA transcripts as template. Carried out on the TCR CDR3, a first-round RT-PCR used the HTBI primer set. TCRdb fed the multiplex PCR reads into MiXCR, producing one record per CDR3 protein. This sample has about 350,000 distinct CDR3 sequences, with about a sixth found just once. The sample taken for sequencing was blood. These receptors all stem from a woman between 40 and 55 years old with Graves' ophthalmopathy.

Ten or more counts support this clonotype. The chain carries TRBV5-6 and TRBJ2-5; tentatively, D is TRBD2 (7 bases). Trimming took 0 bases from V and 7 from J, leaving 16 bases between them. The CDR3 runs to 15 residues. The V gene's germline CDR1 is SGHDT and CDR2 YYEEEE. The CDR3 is CASSLAPTGGGTQYF. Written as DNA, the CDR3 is TGTGCCAGCAGCTTGGCCCCGACAGGCGGGGGGACCCAGTACTTC.

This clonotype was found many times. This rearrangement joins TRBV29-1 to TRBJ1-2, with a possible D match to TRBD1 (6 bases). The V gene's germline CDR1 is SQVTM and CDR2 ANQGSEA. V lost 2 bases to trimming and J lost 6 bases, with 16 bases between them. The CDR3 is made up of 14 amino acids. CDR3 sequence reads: CSVEYRGALNGYTF. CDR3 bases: TGCAGCGTTGAATATCGGGGGGCGCTGAATGGCTACACCTTC.

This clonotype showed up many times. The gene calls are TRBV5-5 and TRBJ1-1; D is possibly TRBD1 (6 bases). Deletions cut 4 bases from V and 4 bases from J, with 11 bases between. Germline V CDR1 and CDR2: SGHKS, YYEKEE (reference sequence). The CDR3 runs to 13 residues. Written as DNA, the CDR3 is TGTGCCAGCAGCGTCGACAGGATCACTGAAGCTTTCTTT. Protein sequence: CASSVDRITEAFF.

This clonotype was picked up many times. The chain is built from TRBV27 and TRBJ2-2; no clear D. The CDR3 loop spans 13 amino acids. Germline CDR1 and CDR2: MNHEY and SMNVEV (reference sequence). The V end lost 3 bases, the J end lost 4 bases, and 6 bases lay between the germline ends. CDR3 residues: CASSFWGTGELFF. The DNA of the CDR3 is TGTGCCAGCAGTTTTTGGGGCACCGGGGAGCTGTTTTTT.

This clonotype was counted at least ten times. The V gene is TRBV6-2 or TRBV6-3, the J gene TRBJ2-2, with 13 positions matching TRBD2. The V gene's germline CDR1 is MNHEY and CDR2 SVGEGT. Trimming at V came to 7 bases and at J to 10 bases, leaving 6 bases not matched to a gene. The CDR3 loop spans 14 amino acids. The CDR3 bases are TGTGCCAGCAACGGACTAGCGGGAGAATTGGAGCTGTTTTTT. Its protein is CASNGLAGELELFF.

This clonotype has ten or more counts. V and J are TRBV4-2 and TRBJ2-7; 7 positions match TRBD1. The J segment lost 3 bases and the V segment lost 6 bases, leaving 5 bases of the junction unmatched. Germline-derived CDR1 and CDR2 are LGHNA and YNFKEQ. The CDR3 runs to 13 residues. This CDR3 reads CASSWDRDYEQYF. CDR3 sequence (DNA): TGTGCCAGCAGTTGGGACAGAGACTACGAGCAGTACTTC.

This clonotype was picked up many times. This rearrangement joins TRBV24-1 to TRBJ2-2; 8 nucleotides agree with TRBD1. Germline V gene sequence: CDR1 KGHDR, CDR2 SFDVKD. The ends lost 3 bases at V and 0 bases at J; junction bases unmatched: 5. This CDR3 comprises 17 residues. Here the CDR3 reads CATSDPRTGPNTGELFF. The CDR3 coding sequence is TGTGCCACCAGTGATCCCCGGACAGGGCCGAACACCGGGGAGCTGTTTTTT.

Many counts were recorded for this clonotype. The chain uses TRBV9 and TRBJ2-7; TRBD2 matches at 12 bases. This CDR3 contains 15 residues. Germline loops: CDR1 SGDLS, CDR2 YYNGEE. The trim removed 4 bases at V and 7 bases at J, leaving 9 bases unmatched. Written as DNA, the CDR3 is TGTGCCAGCAGCCCATCGGGACTAGCGGGCTTTGAGCAGTACTTC. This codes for CASSPSGLAGFEQYF.

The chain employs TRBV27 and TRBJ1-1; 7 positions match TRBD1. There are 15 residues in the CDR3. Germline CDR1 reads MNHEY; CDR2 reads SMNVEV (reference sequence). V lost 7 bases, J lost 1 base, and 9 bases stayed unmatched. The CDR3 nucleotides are TGTGCCAGCACCCTGGGGACAGCCCCGAACACTGAAGCTTTCTTT. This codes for CASTLGTAPNTEAFF.

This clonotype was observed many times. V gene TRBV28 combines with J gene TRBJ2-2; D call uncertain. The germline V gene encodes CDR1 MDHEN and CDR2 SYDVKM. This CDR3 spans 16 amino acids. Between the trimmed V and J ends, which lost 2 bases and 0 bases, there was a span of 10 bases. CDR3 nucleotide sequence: TGTGCCAGCAGTTTAGGCCCTACACCGAACACCGGGGAGCTGTTTTTT. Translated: CASSLGPTPNTGELFF.

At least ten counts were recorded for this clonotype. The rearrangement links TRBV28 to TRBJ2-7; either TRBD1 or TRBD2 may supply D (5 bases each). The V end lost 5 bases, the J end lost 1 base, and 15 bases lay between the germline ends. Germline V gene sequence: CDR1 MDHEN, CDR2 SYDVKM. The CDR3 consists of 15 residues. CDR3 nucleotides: TGTGCCAGCAGTCGGTCTGGGGGAACGTCCTACGAGCAGTACTTC. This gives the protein CASSRSGGTSYEQYF.

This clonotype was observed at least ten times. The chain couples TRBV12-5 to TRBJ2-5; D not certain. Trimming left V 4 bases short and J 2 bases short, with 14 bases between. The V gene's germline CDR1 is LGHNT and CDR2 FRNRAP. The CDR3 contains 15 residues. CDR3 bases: TGTGCTAGTGGTTCGAAATTACTCGGGCAAGAGACCCAGTACTTC. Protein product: CASGSKLLGQETQYF.

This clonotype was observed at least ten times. CDR3 sequence (DNA): TGTGCCAGCAGGAAAACTAGCGGGAGTATTGGAGAGACCCAGTACTTC. Translation: CASRKTSGSIGETQYF. The chain carries TRBV6-1 and TRBJ2-5, with 11 bases lining up with TRBD2. CDR1 and CDR2 from the germline V gene are MNHNS and SASEGT. V was pared by 6 bases and J by 4 bases, with 10 bases of the junction left unmatched. This CDR3 is built from 16 residues.

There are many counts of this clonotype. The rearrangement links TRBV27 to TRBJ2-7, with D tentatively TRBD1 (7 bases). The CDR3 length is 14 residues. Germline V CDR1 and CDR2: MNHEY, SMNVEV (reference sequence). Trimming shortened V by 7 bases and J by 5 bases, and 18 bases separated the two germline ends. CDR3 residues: CASTPGGLVHEQYF. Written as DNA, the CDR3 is TGTGCCAGCACACCAGGGGGGCTTGTACACGAGCAGTACTTC.

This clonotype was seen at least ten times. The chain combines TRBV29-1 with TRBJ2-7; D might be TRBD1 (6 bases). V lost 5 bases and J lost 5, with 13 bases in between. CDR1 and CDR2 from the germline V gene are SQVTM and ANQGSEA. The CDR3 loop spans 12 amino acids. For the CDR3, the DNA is TGCAGCGTTCAACAGGGCCCCCACGAGCAGTACTTC. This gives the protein CSVQQGPHEQYF.

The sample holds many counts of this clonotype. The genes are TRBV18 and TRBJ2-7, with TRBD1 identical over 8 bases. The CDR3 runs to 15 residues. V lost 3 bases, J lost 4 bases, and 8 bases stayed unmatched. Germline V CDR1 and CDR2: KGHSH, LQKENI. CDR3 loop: CASSPKTGVGYEQYF. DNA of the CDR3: TGTGCCAGCTCACCCAAGACAGGGGTAGGATACGAGCAGTACTTC.

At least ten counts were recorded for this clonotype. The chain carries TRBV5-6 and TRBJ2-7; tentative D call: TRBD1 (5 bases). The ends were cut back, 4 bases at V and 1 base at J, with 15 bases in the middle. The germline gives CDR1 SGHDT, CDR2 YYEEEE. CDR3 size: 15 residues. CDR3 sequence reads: CASSQGDLESYEQYF. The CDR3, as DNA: TGTGCCAGCAGCCAGGGTGACTTGGAATCCTACGAGCAGTACTTC.

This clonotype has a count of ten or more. The CDR3 nucleotides read TGTGCCAGCAGAGTCGGTTTGGGACAGGGGATTGCTTTCTTT. This sequence encodes CASRVGLGQGIAFF. This chain uses TRBV6-2 or TRBV6-3 with TRBJ1-1; 10 positions agree with TRBD1. J was trimmed by 11 bases and V by 6 bases; bases with no gene match: 12. From germline, CDR1 is MNHEY and CDR2 SVGEGT. CDR3 length equals 14 residues.

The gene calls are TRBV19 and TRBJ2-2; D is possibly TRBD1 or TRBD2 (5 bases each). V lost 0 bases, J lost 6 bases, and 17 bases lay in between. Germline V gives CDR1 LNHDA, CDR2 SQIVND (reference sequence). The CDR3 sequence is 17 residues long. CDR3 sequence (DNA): TGTGCCAGTAGTATAGAATCCGGGGATTGGGGGTCCGGGGAGCTGTTTTTT. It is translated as CASSIESGDWGSGELFF.

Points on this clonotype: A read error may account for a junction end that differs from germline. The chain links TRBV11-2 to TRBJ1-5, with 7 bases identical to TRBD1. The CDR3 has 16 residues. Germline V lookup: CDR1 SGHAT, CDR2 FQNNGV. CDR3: CGSSLSTGTTYQPQHF. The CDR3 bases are TGTGGCAGCAGCCTCTCGACAGGGACAACTTATCAGCCCCAGCATTTT.